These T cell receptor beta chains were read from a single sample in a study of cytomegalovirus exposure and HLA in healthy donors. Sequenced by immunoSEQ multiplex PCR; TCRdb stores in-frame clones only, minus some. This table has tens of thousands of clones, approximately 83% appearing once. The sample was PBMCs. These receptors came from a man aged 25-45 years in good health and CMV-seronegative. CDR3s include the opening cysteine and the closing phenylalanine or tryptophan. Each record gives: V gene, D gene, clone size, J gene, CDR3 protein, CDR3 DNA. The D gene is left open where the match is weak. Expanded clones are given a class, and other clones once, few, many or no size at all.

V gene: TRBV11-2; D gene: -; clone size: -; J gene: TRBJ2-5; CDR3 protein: CASLRASLGQETQYF; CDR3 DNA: TGTGCCAGCTTACGGGCTAGCTTAGGCCAAGAGACCCAGTACTTC
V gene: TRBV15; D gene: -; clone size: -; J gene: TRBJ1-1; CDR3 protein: CATGYRNTEAFF; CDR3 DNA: TGTGCCACCGGATACAGGAACACTGAAGCTTTCTTT
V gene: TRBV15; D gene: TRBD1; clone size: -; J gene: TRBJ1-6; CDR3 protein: CATSRVDRALIADNSPLHF; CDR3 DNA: TGTGCCACCAGCAGAGTGGACAGGGCCCTCATCGCCGATAATTCACCCCTCCACTTT
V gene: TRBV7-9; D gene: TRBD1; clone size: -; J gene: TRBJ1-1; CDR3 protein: CASSHLTGADSEAFF; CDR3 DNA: TGTGCCAGCAGCCACTTGACAGGGGCCGACTCTGAAGCTTTCTTT
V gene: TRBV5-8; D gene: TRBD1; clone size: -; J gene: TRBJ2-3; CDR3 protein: CASSKGQGAGDTQYF; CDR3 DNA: TGTGCCAGCAGCAAGGGACAGGGGGCAGGGGATACGCAGTATTTT
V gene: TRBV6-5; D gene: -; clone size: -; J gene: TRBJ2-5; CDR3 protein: CASSLNPDSFQETQYF; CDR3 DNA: TGTGCCAGCAGTTTAAACCCGGACAGTTTCCAAGAGACCCAGTACTTC
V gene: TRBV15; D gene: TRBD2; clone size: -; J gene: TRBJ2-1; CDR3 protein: CATSRDNRGGYNEQFF; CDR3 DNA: TGTGCCACCAGCAGAGATAACCGGGGGGGGTACAATGAGCAGTTCTTC
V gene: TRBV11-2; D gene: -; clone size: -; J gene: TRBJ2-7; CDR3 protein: CASSYTPYEQYF; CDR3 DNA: TGTGCCAGCAGCTACACCCCTTACGAGCAGTACTTC
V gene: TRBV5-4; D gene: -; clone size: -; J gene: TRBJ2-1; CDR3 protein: CASSLDGSSYNEQFF; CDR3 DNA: TGTGCCAGCAGCTTGGACGGGAGCTCCTACAATGAGCAGTTCTTC
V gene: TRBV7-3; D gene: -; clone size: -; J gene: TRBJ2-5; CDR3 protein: CASSLYQGETQYF; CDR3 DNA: TGTGCCAGCAGCTTATACCAGGGGGAGACCCAGTACTTC
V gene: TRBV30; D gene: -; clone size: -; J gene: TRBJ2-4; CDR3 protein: CAWSRQAKNIQYF; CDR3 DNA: TGTGCCTGGAGTCGACAGGCCAAAAACATTCAGTACTTC
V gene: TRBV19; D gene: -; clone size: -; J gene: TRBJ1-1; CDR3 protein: CASSIAGYTEAFF; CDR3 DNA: TGTGCCAGTAGTATTGCAGGGTACACTGAAGCTTTCTTT
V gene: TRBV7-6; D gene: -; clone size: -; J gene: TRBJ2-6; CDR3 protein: CASSPRTGAGANVLTF; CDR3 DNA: TGTGCCAGCAGCCCTAGGACGGGGGCTGGGGCCAACGTCCTGACTTTC
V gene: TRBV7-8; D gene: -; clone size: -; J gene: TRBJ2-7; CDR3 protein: CASSSEVGVTGSLYEQYF; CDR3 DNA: TGTGCCAGCAGCTCCGAGGTCGGGGTGACCGGCTCACTCTACGAGCAGTACTTC
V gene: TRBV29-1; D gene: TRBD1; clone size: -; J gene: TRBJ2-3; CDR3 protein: CSVDETGGVTDTQYF; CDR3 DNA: TGCAGCGTTGACGAGACAGGGGGCGTAACAGATACGCAGTATTTT
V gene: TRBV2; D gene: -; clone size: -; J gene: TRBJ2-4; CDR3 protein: CASSDGTGSIQYF; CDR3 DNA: TGTGCCAGCAGCGATGGGACCGGGAGCATTCAGTACTTC
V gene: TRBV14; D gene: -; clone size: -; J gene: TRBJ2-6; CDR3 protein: CASSPRGPGANVLTF; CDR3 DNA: TGTGCCAGCAGTCCCAGGGGTCCTGGGGCCAACGTCCTGACTTTC
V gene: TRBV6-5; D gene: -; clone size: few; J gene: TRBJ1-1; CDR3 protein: CASSITGSDTEAFF; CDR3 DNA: TGTGCCAGCAGTATAACAGGGAGTGACACTGAAGCTTTCTTT
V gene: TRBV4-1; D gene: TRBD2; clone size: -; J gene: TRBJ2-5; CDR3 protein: CASSQDLGGGGTQYF; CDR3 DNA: TGCGCCAGCAGCCAAGATCTTGGGGGGGGAGGGACCCAGTACTTC
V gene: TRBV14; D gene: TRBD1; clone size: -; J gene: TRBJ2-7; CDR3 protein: CASSQARGQAHSYEQYF; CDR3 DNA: TGTGCCAGCAGCCAAGCGAGAGGACAGGCCCACTCCTACGAGCAGTACTTC
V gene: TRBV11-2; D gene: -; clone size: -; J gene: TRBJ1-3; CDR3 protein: CASTSSGNTIYF; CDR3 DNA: TGTGCCAGCACCTCCTCTGGAAACACCATATATTTT
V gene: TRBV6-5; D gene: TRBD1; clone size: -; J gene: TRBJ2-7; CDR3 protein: CASRPDRGGYEQYF; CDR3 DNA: TGTGCCAGCAGACCGGACAGGGGAGGGTACGAGCAGTACTTC
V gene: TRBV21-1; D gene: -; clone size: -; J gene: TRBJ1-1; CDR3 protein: CASASSWLTTLEAFF; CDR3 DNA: TGTGCCAGCGCCTCTTCCTGGTTGACTACCTTGGAAGCTTTCTTT
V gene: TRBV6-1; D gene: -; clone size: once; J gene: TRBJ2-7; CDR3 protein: CASFSTPHEQYF; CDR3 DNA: TGTGCCAGTTTTTCTACCCCCCACGAGCAGTACTTC
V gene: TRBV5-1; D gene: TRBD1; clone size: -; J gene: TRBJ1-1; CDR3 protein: CASSLAPGQGSFEAFF; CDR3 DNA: TGCGCCAGCAGCTTGGCCCCGGGACAGGGTTCGTTCGAAGCTTTCTTT
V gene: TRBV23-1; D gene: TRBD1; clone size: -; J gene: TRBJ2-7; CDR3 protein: CASSLQGTGGGRPPYEQYF; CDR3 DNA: TGCGCCAGCAGTCTTCAGGGGACAGGGGGCGGGAGGCCTCCCTACGAGCAGTACTTC
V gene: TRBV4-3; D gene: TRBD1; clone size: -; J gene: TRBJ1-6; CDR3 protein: CASSQEARGNNSPLHF; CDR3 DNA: TGCGCCAGCAGCCAAGAGGCCAGGGGGAATAATTCACCCCTCCACTTT
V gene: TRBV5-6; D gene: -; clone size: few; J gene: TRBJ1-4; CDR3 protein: CASSSASVLFF; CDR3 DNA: TGTGCCAGCAGCTCCGCCTCGGTACTGTTTTTT
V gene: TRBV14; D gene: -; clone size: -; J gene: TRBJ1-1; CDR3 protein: CASSQLGNTEAFF; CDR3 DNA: TGTGCCAGCAGCCAACTAGGGAACACTGAAGCTTTCTTT
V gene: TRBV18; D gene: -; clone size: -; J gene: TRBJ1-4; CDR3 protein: CASSPGSTNEKLFF; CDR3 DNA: TGTGCCAGCTCGCCAGGGAGTACTAATGAAAAACTGTTTTTT
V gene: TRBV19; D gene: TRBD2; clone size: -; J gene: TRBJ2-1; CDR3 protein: CASSRLAGGPGNEQFF; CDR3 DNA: TGTGCCAGTAGTAGGCTAGCGGGAGGGCCGGGGAATGAGCAGTTCTTC
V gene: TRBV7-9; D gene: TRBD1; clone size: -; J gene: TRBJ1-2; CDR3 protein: CAVIRGRRPFNYGYTF; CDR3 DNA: TGTGCCGTAATTAGGGGGCGCCGGCCCTTTAACTATGGCTACACCTTC
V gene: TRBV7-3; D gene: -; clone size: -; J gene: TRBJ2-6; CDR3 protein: CASSPQLGGANVLTF; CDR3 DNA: TGTGCCAGCAGCCCCCAACTGGGCGGGGCCAACGTCCTGACTTTC
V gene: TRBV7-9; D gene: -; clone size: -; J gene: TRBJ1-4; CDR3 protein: CASSLGGTVNEKLFF; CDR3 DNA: TGTGCCAGCAGCTTAGGGGGGACTGTTAATGAAAAACTGTTTTTT
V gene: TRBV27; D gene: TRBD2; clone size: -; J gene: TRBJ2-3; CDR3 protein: CASSLGRGAGDYTQYF; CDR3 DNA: TGTGCCAGCAGTTTAGGGAGGGGAGCGGGAGATTATACGCAGTATTTT